A single TCR beta chain is shown here with its context. Germline V CDR1 and CDR2: LNHNV, YYDKDF (reference sequence). Between the trimmed V and J ends, which lost 1 base and 8 bases, there was a span of 5 bases. The CDR3 is 11 amino acids. Assay: immunoSEQ multiplex PCR; the TCRdb copy retains only in-frame clones and omits some. This sample carries fewer than 65,000 clones, around 84% of them seen once, and the ten largest clones take around 25%. This sample is part of a study of OX40 agonist ivuxolimab in advanced cancers. The TCR was taken from an adult with an advanced solid tumor such as melanoma, head and neck, liver or kidney cancer. This specimen was CD4+ or CD8+ T cells sorted from blood, taken in a trial of the OX40 agonist ivuxolimab. The rearrangement joins TRBV15 to TRBJ1-1; D not certain. CDR3 DNA: TGTGCCACCAGCAGAGTGCGGGAAGCTTTCTTT. Encoded protein: CATSRVREAFF.